The rows below give T cell receptor beta chains drawn from one sample of a study of T cell responses to AZD1222 COVID-19 vaccine. TCRdb's copy holds only in-frame clones and misses some; the assay was immunoSEQ multiplex PCR. The sample records over 85,000 clones, about 87% being singletons. Sequenced material: peripheral blood, taken 28 days after the second AZD1222 dose. These receptors originate from an adult who received the AZD1222 COVID-19 vaccine. CDR3s include the opening cysteine and the closing phenylalanine or tryptophan. A D gene is named only where the DNA matches it firmly. Size values are once, few and many counts, or a class for expanded clones, and some rows have none.

>TRBJ1-2|-|TRBV9|-
TGTGCCAGCAGCGTAGCAGACGACTATGGCTACACCTTC
CASSVADDYGYTF
>TRBJ1-4|-|TRBV18|-
TGTGCCAGCTCACTACAGGGAGCTAATGAAAAACTGTTTTTT
CASSLQGANEKLFF
>TRBJ2-2|once|TRBV5-8|-
TGTGCCAGCAGCTTATGGTCCGTTGGGGAGCTGTTTTTT
CASSLWSVGELFF
>TRBJ2-3|-|TRBV28|TRBD2
TGTGCCAGCAGCCAGGGACTAGCGGGAGTTTTCAGTAGCACAGATACGCAGTATTTT
CASSQGLAGVFSSTDTQYF
>TRBJ2-7|once|TRBV2|-
TGTGCCAGCAGTGCCTACGAGCAGTACTTC
CASSAYEQYF
>TRBJ2-7|-|TRBV11-2|TRBD1
TGTGCCAGCAGCCCGGACAGGGCGGGCGAGCAGTACTTC
CASSPDRAGEQYF
>TRBJ1-4|-|TRBV4-2|TRBD1
TGTGCCAGCAGCCAAGGGGGCCTGGACAGGGTTTGGTTGTTTTTT
CASSQGGLDRVWLFF
>TRBJ2-7|-|TRBV5-1|-
TGCGCCAGCAGCCTCCAGGGGCCCCAGGAGGAGCAGTACTTC
CASSLQGPQEEQYF
>TRBJ1-3|once|TRBV20-1|-
TGCAGTGCTAGCCCCGGAAACACCATATATTTT
CSASPGNTIYF
>TRBJ1-5|few|TRBV6-2/TRBV6-3|-
TGTGCCAGCAGCCTGGGCGGGCATCAGCCCCAGCATTTT
CASSLGGHQPQHF
>TRBJ2-7|-|TRBV11-2|-
TGTGCCAGCAGCCCGAGGCCACAGTACGAGCAGTACTTC
CASSPRPQYEQYF
>TRBJ1-2|-|TRBV30|TRBD1
TGTGCCTGGAGTGCACTTACAGGGGCGGGCTATGGCTACACCTTC
CAWSALTGAGYGYTF
>TRBJ1-5|-|TRBV5-1|-
TGCGCCAGCAGCACCGGGGGCAGAGATCAGCCCCAGCATTTT
CASSTGGRDQPQHF
>TRBJ2-1|-|TRBV7-3|TRBD1
TGTGCCAGCAGCTTAGCGCGTGGACAGGGAGGCTACAATGAGCAGTTCTTC
CASSLARGQGGYNEQFF
>TRBJ1-1|-|TRBV4-1|-
TGCGCCAGCAGCCAGGGCAGGGGACTGATTTACACTGAAGCTTTCTTT
CASSQGRGLIYTEAFF
>TRBJ1-5|-|TRBV20-1|-
TGCAGTGCTAGTTCAGGCAGGGTAGGTTTTCAGCCCCAGCATTTT
CSASSGRVGFQPQHF
>TRBJ1-6|-|TRBV19|-
TGTGCCAGTAGTATTAGGTTCGGGTCCACCTATAATTCACCCCTCCACTTT
CASSIRFGSTYNSPLHF
>TRBJ1-1|-|TRBV28|-
TGTGCCAGCATAAGCGGTTCAATGAACACTGAAGCTTTCTTT
CASISGSMNTEAFF
>TRBJ1-4|once|TRBV11-2|-
TGTGCCAGCAGCGAGACGGGGGCGCGGCGCGAAAAACTGTTTTTT
CASSETGARREKLFF
>TRBJ2-7|-|TRBV30|-
TGTGCCCGGGCGTTGGGACCCACCTACGAGCAGTACTTC
CARALGPTYEQYF
>TRBJ2-1|-|TRBV6-1|TRBD2
TGTGCCAGCAGTGGGACCGGGACTAGCGGAACCTACAATGAGCAGTTCTTC
CASSGTGTSGTYNEQFF
>TRBJ2-3|-|TRBV10-3|TRBD2
TGTGCCATCTCCCCCGGAAGCGGGAGAATAGGCACAGATACGCAGTATTTT
CAISPGSGRIGTDTQYF
>TRBJ1-5|-|TRBV7-2|-
TGTGCCAGCAGCTTATTGGCAGGGACTGGCAATCAGCCCCAGCATTTT
CASSLLAGTGNQPQHF
>TRBJ2-7|-|TRBV30|-
TGTGCCTGGAGTATGGCGTTGACCTACGAGCAGTACTTC
CAWSMALTYEQYF
>TRBJ2-5|-|TRBV7-9|-
TGTGCCAGCAGCCCCTCCGGGACACCGGAGACCCAGTACTTC
CASSPSGTPETQYF
>TRBJ1-2|-|TRBV6-1|-
TGTGCCAGCAGTGACCACATGGGCTATGGCTACACCTTC
CASSDHMGYGYTF
>TRBJ1-4|-|TRBV12-3/TRBV12-4|-
TGTGCCAGCAGTTTATCTCCGCCTGGAAAACTGTTTTTT
CASSLSPPGKLFF
>TRBJ1-4|once|TRBV3-1/TRBV3-2|-
TGTGCCAGCAGCCAACGGCGTGAAAAACTGTTTTTT
CASSQRREKLFF
>TRBJ2-7|-|TRBV24-1|-
TGTGCCACCAGTGATTGGGCAGGACCGGCTTGCTACGAGCAGTACTTC
CATSDWAGPACYEQYF
>TRBJ2-3|few|TRBV27|-
TGTGCCAGCAGTTTGCTACAGAGCACAGATACGCAGTATTTT
CASSLLQSTDTQYF
>TRBJ2-3|-|TRBV27|-
TGTGCCAGCAGTCTCCTTAGTGGGGGCCTCACAGATACGCAGTATTTT
CASSLLSGGLTDTQYF
>TRBJ1-1|-|TRBV3-1/TRBV3-2|-
TGTGCCAGCAGCCGGGGGAACACTGAAGCTTTCTTT
CASSRGNTEAFF
>TRBJ2-5|-|TRBV28|TRBD1
TGTGCCAGCAGCCGACAGGGGGGGTTCGAGACCCAGTACTTC
CASSRQGGFETQYF
>TRBJ1-5|-|TRBV27|-
TGTGCCAGCAGTTTACAGGGCTTAAGCAATCAGCCCCAGCATTTT
CASSLQGLSNQPQHF
>TRBJ1-1|-|TRBV6-4|-
TGTGCCAGCAGCCGGGACCTAAACACTGAAGCTTTCTTT
CASSRDLNTEAFF
>TRBJ2-3|-|TRBV5-1|-
TGCGCCAGCAGCTTGGCAAGGGGGGCCCTCCAGTACACAGATACGCAGTATTTT
CASSLARGALQYTDTQYF
>TRBJ2-3|-|TRBV7-8|TRBD2
TGTGCCAGCAGCCGTATCGGGGGGGTGCGGGGCCCTTTTGGGGATACGCAGTATTTT
CASSRIGGVRGPFGDTQYF
>TRBJ1-4|-|TRBV19|TRBD1
TGTGCCAGTAGTTTGGGGACAGGGGGCAATGAAAAACTGTTTTTT
CASSLGTGGNEKLFF
>TRBJ2-7|many|TRBV29-1|TRBD1
TGCAGCGTACTGGACAGGGGGCGTAGGTACGAGCAGTACTTC
CSVLDRGRRYEQYF
>TRBJ1-6|few|TRBV5-4|TRBD1
TGTGCCAGCCGCTCTGACAGGGGTAATTCACCCCTCCACTTT
CASRSDRGNSPLHF
>TRBJ2-5|-|TRBV6-6|TRBD2
TGTGCCAGCAGTAAGACTAGCGGGAGGAAAGAGACCCAGTACTTC
CASSKTSGRKETQYF
>TRBJ1-5|-|TRBV10-3|-
TGTGCCATCTCCGCGGGTTCCAATCAGCCCCAGCATTTT
CAISAGSNQPQHF
>TRBJ2-3|-|TRBV4-1|TRBD2
TGCGCCAGCAGCCAATCCGGACTAGCCACAGATACGCAGTATTTT
CASSQSGLATDTQYF
>TRBJ2-7|-|TRBV2|-
TGTGCCAGCAGTTTCTTCGGGACATCCTACGAGCAGTACTTC
CASSFFGTSYEQYF
>TRBJ2-5|-|TRBV6-5|TRBD2
TGTGCCAGCACCCTGACTAGCGGGAGTAAGACCCAGTACTTC
CASTLTSGSKTQYF
>TRBJ1-1|once|TRBV13|-
TGTGCCAGCAGCTTAGGCCCGAGGACAATGAACACTGAAGCTTTCTTT
CASSLGPRTMNTEAFF
>TRBJ2-2|-|TRBV2|TRBD1
TGTGCCAGCAAAAGGACAGGGGTGAACACCGGGGAGCTGTTTTTT
CASKRTGVNTGELFF
>TRBJ1-5|-|TRBV12-3/TRBV12-4|-
TGTGCCAGCAGCCCAGGACAGTCCGTCCCCCAGCATTTT
CASSPGQSVPQHF
>TRBJ1-5|-|TRBV7-9|TRBD1
TGTGCCAGCAGCTATTACAGGGGTGAGAGTCAATCAGCCCCAGCATTT
CASSYYRGESQSAPAF
>TRBJ2-3|-|TRBV11-3|-
TGTGCCAGCAGTAAAGGGGGTGAGAGGTATTCGCAGTATTTT
CASSKGGERYSQYF
>TRBJ2-2|-|TRBV24-1|-
TGTGCCACCAGTACAGCCGGGACGAGGAAGGCCGGGGAGCTGTTTTTT
CATSTAGTRKAGELFF
>TRBJ1-3|few|TRBV5-5|TRBD1
TGTGCCAGCAGCCGCGGACAGGGGGCCCTCTCTGGAAACACCATATATTTT
CASSRGQGALSGNTIYF